A single sample is the source of the 7 T cell receptor beta chains below, sequenced in a study of identifying expanded T cells in peripheral blood. Here immunoSEQ multiplex PCR was the method, and the copy in TCRdb shows in-frame clones only, minus some. The sample has about 78,000 clones, approximately 84% seen once; the top ten hold 15% to 20%. The material sequenced was blood. All receptors come from a person aged 18 to 75 in good health.

The chain uses TRBV11-2 and TRBJ2-2, with 7 bases lining up with TRBD1. Trimming removed 5 bases from V and 5 bases from J; junction bases left unmatched: 8. The germline gives CDR1 SGHAT, CDR2 FQNNGV. The CDR3 runs 15 residues. Written as DNA, the CDR3 is TGTGCCAGCAGCGCTAACAGGGGTCCGACCGGGGAGCTGTTTTTT. Its translation is CASSANRGPTGELFF.

The chain uses TRBV6-6 and TRBJ1-1, with TRBD1 matching over 8 bases. CDR3 length: 16 amino acids. The J segment lost 7 bases and the V segment lost 2 bases, leaving 12 bases of the junction unmatched. Per germline, CDR1 MNHNY and CDR2 SVGAGI (reference sequence). This CDR3 is CASSYGRTGSRIEAFF. The CDR3 nucleotides are TGTGCCAGCAGTTACGGCCGGACAGGGTCCCGGATTGAAGCTTTCTTT.

This clone was found once. The rearrangement joins TRBV4-1 to TRBJ2-5, with D perhaps TRBD2 (6 bases). The germline CDR1 and CDR2 sequences are MGHRA and YSYEKL. V was clipped by 0 bases and J by 6 bases, with 11 bases between them. The CDR3 runs 14 residues. In DNA form, the CDR3 reads TGCGCCAGCAGCCAAGATCGACTAGTACAGACCCAGTACTTC. It is translated as CASSQDRLVQTQYF.

The chain is built from TRBV4-3 and TRBJ2-3, with D possibly being TRBD2 (7 bases). Looked up from germline, CDR1 is LGHNA and CDR2 is YSLEER. V was pared by 3 bases and J by 6 bases, with 16 bases between. The CDR3 runs 15 residues. The chain's CDR3 is CASSHQGRAWDTQYF. The CDR3 DNA reads as TGCGCCAGCAGCCATCAGGGGAGGGCATGGGATACGCAGTATTTT.

The V and J genes are TRBV11-1 and TRBJ2-5; 7 bases line up with TRBD1. Germline V gives CDR1 SGHAT, CDR2 FQDESV (reference sequence). V dropped 1 base and J dropped 1; count of bases not matched to a gene: 3. This CDR3 is 15 amino acids long. The CDR3 nucleotides read TGTGCCAGCAGCTTAGGTGGGACAGTCCAAGAGACCCAGTACTTC. It translates to CASSLGGTVQETQYF.

This clone showed up just once. V gene TRBV6-5 combines with J gene TRBJ1-2, with D perhaps matching TRBD1 (6 bases). Between the trimmed V and J ends, which lost 6 bases and 1 base, there was a span of 15 bases. This CDR3 comprises 15 residues. Germline values: CDR1 MNHEY, CDR2 SVGAGI. The CDR3 DNA reads as TGTGCCAGCAGGACAACAGGGTTATTTAACTATGGCTACACCTTC. It codes for CASRTTGLFNYGYTF.

Notes on this clone: A read error may produce the germline difference seen at one junction end. The chain uses TRBV7-7 and TRBJ2-3; perhaps TRBD2 as D (5 bases). Germline V CDR1 and CDR2: SSHAT, FNYEAQ (reference sequence). CDR3 length equals 14 residues. The CDR3 is CASSLGLAPDTQYF. DNA of the CDR3: TGTGCTAGCAGCTTAGGGCTAGCCCCAGATACGCAGTATTTT.